A selection of T cell receptor beta chains follows, all from one sample in a study of shared clonotypes between healthy human individuals. Sequencing was performed with immunoSEQ multiplex PCR; in TCRdb, only in-frame clones are kept and a portion is missing. Among about 510,000 clones, over 75% were seen once, and the ten largest hold roughly an eighth. The specimen sequenced was PBMCs. The source of these receptors is a woman between 40 and 50 years old in good health. Some clones in this sample may be carry-over from other donors' samples. Each CDR3 is given with its conserved first and last residue. D genes are given only for firm matches. Not every row has a clone size; where given, it reads once, few, many or a size class.

>.|.|TRBV2|TRBJ1-4
TGTGCCAGCAGGAAGGGGACAACTAATGAAAAACTGTTTTTT
CASRKGTTNEKLFF
>few|.|TRBV6-1|TRBJ2-7
TGTGCCAGCAGTACCACAGGGAACTCCTACGAGCAGTACTTC
CASSTTGNSYEQYF
>once|.|TRBV7-2|TRBJ2-1
TGTGCCAGCAGCCTAGGAGGGGGCTCGTACAATGAGCAGTTCTTC
CASSLGGGSYNEQFF
>.|.|TRBV7-2|TRBJ2-7
TGTGCCAGCAGCCCGCTCTGGGCTCCGACCTACGAGCAGTACTTC
CASSPLWAPTYEQYF
>.|TRBD1|TRBV5-1|TRBJ2-1
TGCGCCAGCAGCGTCGGGACAGGCCCCAACAATGAGCAGTTCTTC
CASSVGTGPNNEQFF
>.|.|TRBV19|TRBJ2-1
TGTGCCAGTAGTATCAGGACCCCAGCCTATGAGCAGTTCTTC
CASSIRTPAYEQFF
>many|.|TRBV6-1|TRBJ1-6
TGTGCCAGCAGTGAACTCGGGGGAGGGTCACCCCTCCACTTT
CASSELGGGSPLHF
>.|.|TRBV30|TRBJ2-2
TGTGCCTGGGCCTTAGCGGTTCCCGGGGAGCTGTTTTTT
CAWALAVPGELFF
>.|TRBD1|TRBV7-6|TRBJ2-7
TGTGCCAGCAGTCCCAGCACCGGGACAGTAGACTACGAGCAGTACTTC
CASSPSTGTVDYEQYF
>.|.|TRBV7-8|TRBJ1-5
TGTGCCAGCAGCCCACCCCCTTCCAGGGCTCGCAATCAGCCCCAGCATTTT
CASSPPPSRARNQPQHF
>.|TRBD2|TRBV13|TRBJ2-1
TGTGCCAGCAGCTTAGTTTTAGCGGGCGGTGGGGCGGGGCAGTTCTTC
CASSLVLAGGGAGQFF
>.|.|TRBV19|TRBJ2-7
TGTGCCAGTAGTTCCCACCAGCGGTATGACGACGAGCAGTACTTC
CASSSHQRYDDEQYF
>many|TRBD1|TRBV6-5|TRBJ1-2
TGTGCCAGCCGACAACCGGGACAGGGTTTAACTGGCTACACCTTC
CASRQPGQGLTGYTF
>.|.|TRBV7-9|TRBJ2-7
TGTGCCAGCGGTGGGAGCAGCCCCTACGAGCAGTACTTC
CASGGSSPYEQYF
>.|.|TRBV12-5|TRBJ2-3
TGTGCTAGTGGGGCGGGGCACACAGATACGCAGTATTTT
CASGAGHTDTQYF
>.|.|TRBV11-1|TRBJ2-1
TGTGCCAGCAGCTTAGAGGGCAGGGGGGGGAGTGAGCAGTTCTTC
CASSLEGRGGSEQFF
>once|TRBD1|TRBV18|TRBJ1-5
TGTGCCAGCTCACCATCGGTCCCAGGGGGGAATCAGCCCCAGCATTTT
CASSPSVPGGNQPQHF
>.|.|TRBV28|TRBJ2-6
TGTGCCAGTAATCCCAGTGCGGCTGGGGCCAACGTCCTGACTTTC
CASNPSAAGANVLTF
>.|TRBD1|TRBV13|TRBJ2-7
TGTGCCAGCAGCCCGAAGGGACAGGGGCTCGACGAGCAGTACTTC
CASSPKGQGLDEQYF
>.|.|TRBV19|TRBJ1-2
TGTGCCAGTAGTATAGTCCCCTTACAGGGAAACTATGGCTACACCTTC
CASSIVPLQGNYGYTF
>.|.|TRBV4-3|TRBJ2-3
TGCGCCAGCAGCCAAGCAGGCACAGATACGCAGTATTTT
CASSQAGTDTQYF
>many|.|TRBV7-9|TRBJ1-2
TGTGCCAGCAGCTTAGCCGGGACCGCATATGGCTACACCTTC
CASSLAGTAYGYTF
>.|TRBD2|TRBV13|TRBJ2-1
TGTGCCAGCAGCTCCGGACTAGCGGGGAACAATGAGCAGTTCTTC
CASSSGLAGNNEQFF
>.|.|TRBV28|TRBJ1-5
TGTGCCAGCACCCCGGGGGTGAATCAGCCCCAGCATTTT
CASTPGVNQPQHF
>many|.|TRBV7-7|TRBJ2-1
TGTGCCAGCAGCTTAGTTCCAGAGGCCTACAATGAGCAGTTCTTC
CASSLVPEAYNEQFF
>.|.|TRBV7-8|TRBJ2-5
TGTGCCAGCAAACGTCCCGGGTTAGGAGGGGAGACCCAGTACTTC
CASKRPGLGGETQYF
>.|.|TRBV7-2|TRBJ2-5
TGTGCCAGCAGCTTAGCGGGAGCTGGAGAGACCCAGTACTTC
CASSLAGAGETQYF
>.|TRBD1|TRBV27|TRBJ1-1
TGTGCCAGCAGTTCAGGACAGGGGGCTGGTGGCACTGAAGCTTTCTTT
CASSSGQGAGGTEAFF
>.|TRBD1|TRBV7-3|TRBJ1-1
TGTGCCAGCAGCTTCGCGGGGACAGACAAAGCTTTCTTT
CASSFAGTDKAFF
>.|TRBD1|TRBV6-1|TRBJ1-6
TGTGCCAGCAGTGAACCCCGGGACAGGGTCCTCCCCCTCCACTTT
CASSEPRDRVLPLHF
>.|.|TRBV7-7|TRBJ2-3
TGTGCTAGCAGCTTAACGGAGAAGGGGACAGATACGCAGTATTTT
CASSLTEKGTDTQYF
>once|TRBD2|TRBV2|TRBJ2-1
TGTGCCAGCAGTGGAGCTAGCGGGAGGGCCTTGCAGTTCTTC
CASSGASGRALQFF
>.|.|TRBV11-3|TRBJ2-5
TGTGCCAGCAGCCGCAGGGCACAAGAGACCCAGTACTTC
CASSRRAQETQYF
>.|.|TRBV6-1|TRBJ2-3
TGTGCCAGCCGAAAGGAGCGGGCCAACCTGGATACGCAGTATTTT
CASRKERANLDTQYF
>.|.|TRBV19|TRBJ1-4
TGTGCCACCCACGGTTTGGGGGGCGAAAAACTGTTTTTT
CATHGLGGEKLFF
>.|.|TRBV28|TRBJ2-7
TGTGCCAGCAGTTTAGGTGTGTGGGTCGGATCGTACGAGCAGTACTTC
CASSLGVWVGSYEQYF
>few|.|TRBV5-1|TRBJ1-1
TGCGCCAGCAGCTTAGGGGGGAACACTGAAGCTTTCTTT
CASSLGGNTEAFF
>.|.|TRBV30|TRBJ2-3
TGTGCCTGGAGGAGCACAGATACGCAGTATTTT
CAWRSTDTQYF
>many|TRBD1|TRBV15|TRBJ2-2
TGTGCCATCAGGGGGAGCACCGGGGAGCTGTTTTTT
CAIRGSTGELFF
>.|.|TRBV18|TRBJ1-1
TGTGCCAGCTCACTGGGAGGAAGCACTGAAGCTTTCTTT
CASSLGGSTEAFF
>.|.|TRBV15|TRBJ2-5
TGTGCCACCAGCAGACAGGGACGGCAAGAAGAGACCCAGTACTTC
CATSRQGRQEETQYF
>.|.|TRBV28|TRBJ1-2
TGTGCCAGCAGTTGGGGGCAGGGGCCCGGAGTTTGGGGCTACACCTTC
CASSWGQGPGVWGYTF
>.|.|TRBV28|TRBJ1-3
TGTGCCAGCAGGGTCGGTTTAGGAAACACCATATATTTT
CASRVGLGNTIYF
>.|.|TRBV7-3|TRBJ2-1
TGTGCCAGCAGCTCCCCGCTAGTTGGCAATGAGCAGTTCTTC
CASSSPLVGNEQFF
>.|.|TRBV28|TRBJ1-6
TGTGCCAGCAGTCCATTCCGAAGAGCAAATTCACCCCTCCACTTT
CASSPFRRANSPLHF
>.|TRBD1|TRBV18|TRBJ2-7
TGTGCCAGCTCACCATCTTCGAGGGGGCCCTACGAGCAGTACTTC
CASSPSSRGPYEQYF
>.|.|TRBV10-2|TRBJ2-7
TGCGCCAGCAGTGAAGACAGCCGATTCTACGAGCAGTACTTC
CASSEDSRFYEQYF
>.|TRBD1|TRBV28|TRBJ1-1
TGTGCCAGCAGTTCCTCGCTTCAGGGGGCGAACACTGAAGCTTTCTTT
CASSSSLQGANTEAFF
>few|.|TRBV28|TRBJ2-7
TGTGCCAGCAGCCGGCCCGGGATAATCCACGAGCAGTACTTC
CASSRPGIIHEQYF
>.|.|TRBV5-1|TRBJ2-1
TGCGCCAGCAGAGGGGAACAGGAGCAGTTCTTC
CASRGEQEQFF
>.|TRBD1|TRBV5-5|TRBJ2-1
TGTGCCAGCAGGGGGACAGCCAACTCCTACAATGAGCAGTTCTTC
CASRGTANSYNEQFF